This T cell receptor (beta chain) was documented in a study of cytomegalovirus exposure and HLA in healthy donors. Germline loops: CDR1 SGHVS, CDR2 FNYEAQ. CDR3 length: 14 amino acids. V gave up 2 bases and J gave up 8 bases, with 10 bases separating them. The records omit this donor's CMV serostatus. It was with 60 Vbeta and 13 Jbeta primers that the PCR ran. Libraries were prepared by immunoSEQ multiplex PCR; TCRdb keeps only in-frame clonotypes and omits some of them. The sample lists roughly 93,000 clones; around 80% were seen once. The sequenced material came from PBMCs. This rearrangement joins TRBV7-6 to TRBJ1-6; tentative D call: TRBD1 (5 bases). The receptor was derived from a human donor in good health. The CDR3: CASSLRPGDSPLHF. DNA for the CDR3: TGTGCCAGCAGCTTACGGCCGGGGGATTCACCCCTCCACTTT.